This TCR beta chain was recovered during a study of shared clonotypes between healthy human individuals. Points from the study as a whole: Large sequencing depth failed to make sorted-subset sequencing complete, rarefaction showed. Clonotypes shared by all four sorted-subset donors had higher generation probabilities than non-shared clonotypes.

In regard to this clone: Its antigen remains unknown.

Profiled with immunoSEQ multiplex PCR; TCRdb holds only in-frame clones, not every one. The repertoire holds around 1,900,000 clones, around 93% seen once, with roughly 1.7% in the top ten. The naive CD8 subset, CD45RO-negative cells positively selected for CCR7, excluded terminally differentiated effector memory CD45RA+ cells. The germline CDR1 and CDR2 sequences are SGHRS and YFSETQ. CDR3 length: 13 amino acids. Deletions cut 4 bases from V and 3 bases from J, with 11 bases between. This TCR was recovered from a man aged 18 to 30 in good health. Some clones in this sample may be carry-over from other donors' samples. The sequenced sample consisted of naive CD8+ T cells from PBMCs. This chain links TRBV5-1 with TRBJ2-7, with a tentative D call TRBD1 (6 bases). The CDR3 loop is CASSPRDNYEQYF. CDR3 sequence (DNA): TGCGCCAGCAGCCCCCGGGACAACTACGAGCAGTACTTC.